The rows below give T cell receptor beta chains drawn from one sample of a study of human T cells and chemical hapten exposure. Using its own MiXCR run on the RACE reads, TCRdb lists one record per CDR3 protein. The data show 150,000 to 200,000 distinct CDR3 sequences, 24% seen once. The source was whole blood, collected in connection with sensitization to the hapten diphenylcyclopropenone (DPC). Receptors originate from a woman aged 40 to 50 with alopecia areata. Some clones in this sample may be carry-over from other donors' samples. The CDR3 runs from the conserved cysteine through the conserved F or W. Fields, in order: D gene, clone size, V gene, CDR3 length, J gene, CDR3 protein, CDR3 DNA. D genes are given only for firm matches. The size entry is marked missing in some rows and otherwise reads once, few, many or a size class.

>NA|few|TRBV11-2|15|TRBJ1-1
CASSLGPYGNAEAFF
TGTGCCAGCAGCTTAGGGCCTTACGGGAACGCTGAAGCTTTCTTT
>NA|NA|TRBV5-1|13|TRBJ2-5
CASSLKEQETQYF
TGCGCCAGCAGCTTGAAAGAACAAGAGACCCAGTACTTC
>NA|NA|TRBV15|16|TRBJ1-5
CATSRDTAETYQPQHF
TGTGCCACCAGCAGAGATACAGCGGAGACCTATCAGCCCCAGCATTTT
>NA|NA|TRBV3-1|14|TRBJ2-7
CASSPFRGGYEQYF
TGTGCCAGCAGCCCCTTTAGAGGGGGCTACGAGCAGTACTTC
>TRBD1|NA|TRBV11-2|15|TRBJ2-3
CASSLGDRETGTQYF
TGTGCCAGCAGCTTAGGGGACAGGGAGACAGGTACGCAGTATTTT
>NA|NA|TRBV7-2|15|TRBJ2-3
CASSLVGAPTDTQYF
TGTGCCAGCAGCTTAGTAGGGGCCCCCACAGATACGCAGTATTTT
>TRBD1|few|TRBV27|16|TRBJ2-5
CASSPGQGFGEETQYF
TGTGCCAGCAGTCCGGGACAGGGGTTCGGTGAAGAGACCCAGTACTTC
>NA|NA|TRBV18|13|TRBJ2-3
CASSPRDTDTQYF
TGTGCCAGCTCACCCAGGGATACAGATACGCAGTATTTT
>NA|many|TRBV6-5|13|TRBJ2-7
CATRPYREGEQYF
TGTGCCACGCGTCCCTACAGGGAAGGCGAGCAGTACTTC
>NA|NA|TRBV7-9|16|TRBJ1-4
CASSPRTALTNEKLFF
TGTGCCAGCAGCCCTAGGACAGCCCTGACTAATGAAAAACTGTTTTTT
>TRBD2|few|TRBV10-3|17|TRBJ2-1
CAIRGGGEPLSYNEQFF
TGTGCCATCAGGGGGGGGGGGGAGCCTCTATCTTACAATGAGCAGTTCTTC
>NA|few|TRBV9|16|TRBJ2-1
CASSVGQDLSYNEQFF
TGTGCCAGCAGCGTAGGGCAAGACCTCTCCTACAATGAGCAGTTCTTC
>TRBD2|few|TRBV6-2/TRBV6-3|20|TRBJ2-1
CASSYSTSGDTRSSYNEQFF
TGTGCCAGCAGTTATTCGACTAGCGGGGATACCCGAAGCTCCTACAATGAGCAGTTCTTC
>NA|few|TRBV20-1|14|TRBJ1-1
CSAPTGGKWTEAFF
TGCAGTGCCCCTACGGGGGGCAAGTGGACTGAAGCTTTCTTT
>NA|NA|TRBV28|14|TRBJ1-2
CASSIRGGSGGYTF
TGTGCCAGCAGTATACGAGGAGGGAGTGGCGGCTACACCTTC
>NA|NA|TRBV6-4|16|TRBJ2-2
CASSDYFQGGTGELFF
TGTGCCAGCAGTGACTACTTCCAGGGAGGCACCGGGGAGCTGTTTTTT
>NA|NA|TRBV12-3/TRBV12-4|13|TRBJ2-1
CASSFDGIGEQFF
TGTGCCAGCAGTTTCGACGGTATAGGTGAGCAGTTCTTC
>NA|NA|TRBV6-2/TRBV6-3|14|TRBJ2-7
CASRLGRLKNEQYF
TGTGCCAGTCGGCTAGGAAGGCTAAAAAACGAGCAGTACTTC
>TRBD1|few|TRBV29-1|13|TRBJ2-3
CSVEVSGTVTQYF
TGCAGCGTTGAAGTTTCCGGGACAGTAACGCAGTATTTT
>TRBD2|few|TRBV20-1|16|TRBJ2-5
CSASGFRGGLKETQYF
TGCAGTGCTAGCGGGTTTCGCGGGGGTTTAAAAGAGACCCAGTACTTC
>TRBD1|few|TRBV20-1|13|TRBJ2-7
CSARVTGGLEQYF
TGCAGTGCTAGAGTGACAGGGGGTCTCGAGCAGTACTTC
>NA|few|TRBV9|12|TRBJ1-2
CASSAQGAGYTF
TGTGCCAGCAGCGCACAGGGAGCTGGCTACACCTTC
>NA|few|TRBV28|12|TRBJ2-1
CASSTGYNEQFF
TGTGCCAGCAGCACCGGGTACAATGAGCAGTTCTTC
>TRBD2|NA|TRBV6-2/TRBV6-3|15|TRBJ2-5
CASSATEGLAAAQYF
TGTGCCAGCAGTGCGACGGAAGGACTAGCGGCGGCCCAGTACTTC
>NA|few|TRBV5-4|17|TRBJ2-3
CASSPRLGPSNTDTQYF
TGTGCCAGCAGCCCCCGACTGGGCCCCTCGAACACAGATACGCAGTATTTT
>NA|few|TRBV7-9|13|TRBJ2-5
CASSSAGEETQYF
TGTGCCAGCAGCTCCGCAGGGGAAGAGACCCAGTACTTC
>NA|few|TRBV7-9|12|TRBJ2-1
CASSFKRQGQFF
TGTGCCAGCAGCTTTAAGCGGCAGGGGCAGTTCTTC
>TRBD2|few|TRBV6-2/TRBV6-3|13|TRBJ2-2
CAAGGLNTGELFF
TGTGCCGCGGGAGGACTGAACACCGGGGAGCTGTTTTTT
>NA|few|TRBV12-3/TRBV12-4|13|TRBJ2-2
CASSSSRGGELFF
TGTGCCAGCAGTTCTTCCAGGGGCGGGGAGCTGTTTTTT
>NA|few|TRBV6-2/TRBV6-3|13|TRBJ2-1
CASTNPPYNEQFF
TGTGCCAGCACTAATCCACCGTACAATGAGCAGTTCTTC
>NA|NA|TRBV28|15|TRBJ2-2
CASSLGPMNTGELFF
TGTGCCAGCAGTTTAGGACCCATGAACACCGGGGAGCTGTTTTTT
>NA|many|TRBV10-3|13|TRBJ2-5
CAINPTGAETQYF
TGTGCCATCAATCCTACGGGAGCTGAGACCCAGTACTTC
>TRBD2|many|TRBV2|13|TRBJ2-7
CASTSGGRGEQYF
TGTGCCAGCACTTCTGGCGGGAGAGGTGAGCAGTACTTC
>NA|many|TRBV28|15|TRBJ2-6
CASSLGGSGANVLTF
TGTGCCAGCAGTTTAGGAGGGAGTGGGGCCAACGTCCTGACTTTC
>NA|many|TRBV29-1|12|TRBJ1-6
CSVGDLNSPLHF
TGCAGCGTTGGGGATCTGAATTCACCCCTCCACTTT
>NA|NA|TRBV2|12|TRBJ2-5
CASSGVGDTEYF
TGTGCCAGCAGTGGGGTCGGGGACACCGAGTACTTC
>TRBD1|NA|TRBV29-1|10|TRBJ1-2
CSARDSSYTF
TGCAGCGCCAGGGACAGTAGCTACACCTTC
>NA|NA|TRBV7-9|14|TRBJ1-5
CASSQGFSNQPQHF
TGTGCCAGCAGCCAGGGGTTTAGCAATCAGCCCCAGCATTTT
>NA|NA|TRBV20-1|15|TRBJ2-7
CSARAGAGGDYEQYF
TGCAGTGCTAGGGCTGGGGCCGGAGGGGACTACGAGCAGTACTTC
>TRBD2|NA|TRBV20-1|13|TRBJ2-5
CSVTSGSRKTQYF
TGCAGTGTGACTAGCGGGAGTAGGAAGACCCAGTACTTC